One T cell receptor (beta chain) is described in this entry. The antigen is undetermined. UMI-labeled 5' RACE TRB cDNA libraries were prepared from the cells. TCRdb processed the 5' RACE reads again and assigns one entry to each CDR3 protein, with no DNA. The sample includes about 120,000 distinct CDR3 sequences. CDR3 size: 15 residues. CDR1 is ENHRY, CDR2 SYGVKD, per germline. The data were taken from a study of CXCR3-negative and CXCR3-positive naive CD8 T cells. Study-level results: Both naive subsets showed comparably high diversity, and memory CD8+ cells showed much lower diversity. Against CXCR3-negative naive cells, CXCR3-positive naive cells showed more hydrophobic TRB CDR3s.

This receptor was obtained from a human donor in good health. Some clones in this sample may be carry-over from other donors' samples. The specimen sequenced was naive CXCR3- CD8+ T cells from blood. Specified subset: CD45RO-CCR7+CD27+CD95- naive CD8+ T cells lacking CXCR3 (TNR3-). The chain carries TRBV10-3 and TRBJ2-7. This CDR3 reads CAISESGQISYEQYF.